This T cell receptor beta chain was found in a study of T-cell memory formation after mild COVID-19. Broader study findings: Day 15 to 85 contracting clones showed balanced CD4/CD8; later expanders leaned CD4+. The CD4+ clones that contracted clustered mainly within CM and EM, and the CD8+ clones concentrated in EMRA.

A note on this clonotype: Its antigen is still unknown.

The CDR3 runs 17 residues. Germline V gene data show CDR1 as SEHNR and CDR2 as FQNEAQ (reference sequence). V was trimmed by 5 bases and J by 1 base, leaving 20 bases between them. TCR alpha and TCR beta cDNA libraries carrying sample barcodes and UMIs were produced by 5'RACE using constant-segment primers. TCRdb ran MiXCR on the 5' RACE reads and lists one entry per CDR3 protein. The repertoire holds approximately 250,000 distinct CDR3 sequences, with approximately 16% as singletons. The sequence came from a man between 18 and 35 years old who had mild COVID-19 (a few samples of this study predate the infection). Cell type and time point are not known. The chain recombines TRBV7-9 with TRBJ1-1, with D possibly being TRBD1 (5 bases). Sequenced: PBMCs or a T cell subset sorted from them (not recorded which). The DNA for the CDR3 is TGTGCCAGCAGCGGCCGGGGGGAAGGGCTTTCGAACACTGAAGCTTTCTTT. Translation: CASSGRGEGLSNTEAFF.